The T cell receptor beta chain under discussion was sequenced for a study of CD8 T cells in ankylosing spondylitis. Study findings and constraints: According to the report, clones linked to the disease were significantly enriched in matched synovial fluid samples taken from ankylosing spondylitis patients.

The authors made TCR beta libraries by quantitative 5'-RACE with molecular barcodes. TCRdb analysed the 5' RACE reads with MiXCR anew, one entry per CDR3 protein. The sample consists of about 130,000 distinct CDR3 sequences, 6% to 8% of them appearing once. The length of the CDR3 is 13 residues. Trimming cost V 7 bases and J 1 base, with 10 bases left between them. The sample holds many counts of this clonotype. Antigen specificity is unknown. The receptor comes from a female donor with ankylosing spondylitis or in good health (not recorded which). Sample: blood, either unsorted or a sorted T cell fraction (not recorded which). The rearrangement links TRBV12-3 or TRBV12-4 to TRBJ1-1; tentative D call: TRBD1 (6 bases). The CDR3 DNA reads TGTGCCAGCACCCAGGGGTCGAACACTGAAGCTTTCTTT. Its translation: CASTQGSNTEAFF.